This T cell receptor (beta chain) derives from a study of T cells in localized non-small cell lung cancer. Sequencing used immunoSEQ multiplex PCR; TCRdb keeps in-frame clones, though not all of them. The sample includes 25,000 to 35,000 clones, 70% to 90% seen only once; the top ten take 4.2%. The CDR3 length is 13 residues. In germline, CDR1 is SGHRS, CDR2 YFSETQ. V was trimmed by 4 bases and J by 6 bases, leaving 14 bases between them. The sequence came from a woman aged 35 to 69 with stage III lung adenocarcinoma. The source was peripheral blood mononuclear cells, collected before any cancer treatment. The chain links TRBV5-1 to TRBJ2-7, with a weak D call TRBD1 (6 bases). The CDR3 nucleotides are TGCGCCAGCAGCCTTATAGGGGGTTCCGAGCAGTACTTC. The encoded protein is CASSLIGGSEQYF.